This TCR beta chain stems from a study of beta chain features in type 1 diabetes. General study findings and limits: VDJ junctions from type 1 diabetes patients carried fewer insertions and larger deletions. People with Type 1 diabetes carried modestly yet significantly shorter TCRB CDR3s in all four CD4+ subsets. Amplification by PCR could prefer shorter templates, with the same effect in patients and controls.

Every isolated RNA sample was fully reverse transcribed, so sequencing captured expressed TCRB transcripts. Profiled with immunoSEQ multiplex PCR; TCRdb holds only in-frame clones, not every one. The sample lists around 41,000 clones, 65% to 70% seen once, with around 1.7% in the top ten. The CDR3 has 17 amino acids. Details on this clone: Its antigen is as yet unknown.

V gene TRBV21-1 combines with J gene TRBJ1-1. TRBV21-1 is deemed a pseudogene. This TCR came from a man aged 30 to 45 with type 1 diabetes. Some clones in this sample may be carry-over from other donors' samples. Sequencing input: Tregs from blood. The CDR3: CASSKSPETRGRTEAFF. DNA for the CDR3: TGTGCCAGCAGCAAAAGCCCTGAGACACGAGGGAGGACTGAAGCTTTCTTT.